This TCR beta chain was captured by sequencing in a study of cytomegalovirus exposure and HLA in healthy donors (dated 2017 in TCRdb). Background on the whole study: An earlier analysis of approximately 550 of the donors reported about 250 Gb of sequence data and 100 million to 130 million unique TCR beta sequences from 150 million to 200 million T cells. Because of strong linkage in the cohort, roughly five DR-DQ haplotypes were treated as single units for association and clustering. HLA typing included class I and class II loci at four-digit resolution. The study combined high-throughput TCR immunosequencing, statistical association of individual TCRs with disease status, and machine learning to predict cytomegalovirus infection status. The study used immunosequencing to profile the T cell repertoires of approximately 650 subjects and linked those repertoires to cytomegalovirus serostatus. The genetic ancestry cluster associated with self-reported Caucasian donors included over 80% of the roughly 390 genotyped donors. In addition to the first cohort of around 670 subjects, a separate validation cohort of 120 different subjects was used. All discovery cohort repertoires had been generated using a single sequencing platform. The study aimed to test whether signatures of past pathogen exposure could be identified by cataloging public T cell receptors. Donor age, sex, ethnicity and CMV serostatus were compiled together with the repertoire data. The later analysis used no new phenotypic data to find candidate immune exposures, relying instead on TCR beta sequences and their occurrence across donors. In a later analysis, previously published TCR beta repertoires from several hundred donors were re-analyzed and high-resolution HLA genotyping was added so that TCR occurrence patterns could be studied. Typing coverage differed by locus: A, B, C, DRB1 and DQB1 were typed in roughly 629-640 donors, DQA1 in about 550, DPA1 in 600 to 610, and DPB1 in approximately 450. Among approximately 370 genotyped donors of the cohort, an average of roughly 230,000 unique TCR beta nucleotide sequences was sequenced per donor, of which about 18% were non-productive. A later genetic analysis took genome-wide SNP genotypes for about 55% of the 666 donors and used that subset as a discovery cohort. An earlier analysis of a few hundred of the donors applied high-throughput TCR beta sequencing to assess whether each TCR beta V gene segment acted as functional or pseudogenic. An early release covering more than 500 HLA-typed donors comprised 250 to 350 gigabases of sequencing data and approximately 80 million unique TCR sequences. Study-wide conclusions, independent of this receptor: When HLA alleles, especially DR and DQ, strongly co-occurred, TCR associations were difficult to assign to individual alleles. The only immune exposure information available for the cohort was CMV serostatus. Because HLA typing was missing for some donors at each locus, association tests included only the typed subset. Linkage disequilibrium might explain the correlated functional status among segregating V segments, but an unknown experimental factor could not be ruled out. In vitro tests confirmed that a few of the cytomegalovirus-associated TCR beta chains recognize cytomegalovirus antigens. Several of the top co-occurrence clusters appeared to be linked to parvovirus B19, influenza, CMV and Epstein-Barr virus, according to a later analysis. In a later analysis, HLA-associated TCR beta chains showed more clonal expansion and lower generation probabilities than non-associated chains that were equally common. Most CMV-associated TCR beta chains appeared to be HLA-restricted in a later analysis, and the HLA associations seemed to be driven largely by CMV exposure. A later genetic analysis reported fewer N-insertions in productive TCRs among donors in an Asian-associated ancestry cluster than the roughly 640-donor mean. The classifier was reported to diagnose cytomegalovirus status with high specificity and sensitivity in both the original cohort and the validation cohort. A group of highly shared sequence variants was considered likely to be a technical artifact of the sequencing pipeline. This cohort had only TCR beta chains sequenced, and the lack of alpha or paired-chain data limited which features could be detected. A total of about 180 TCR beta chains were listed by the study as associated with cytomegalovirus. Because counts were too low, about 18 rarely observed V segments, including chromosome 9 orphons, were excluded from the earlier analysis of roughly 580 of the donors. While some public TCRs were present in many individuals, most TCR sequences turned up only very rarely across donors. Sequencing depth was assumed to be roughly uniform across donors in the presence/absence analyses, though that assumption may not hold. In an earlier analysis of some 640 of the donors, most TCR beta V segments were observed in productive rearrangements about 90% or about 30% of the time, broadly matching IMGT annotations. The authors suggested that the approach could potentially be generalized to other disease states and immunological phenotypes. A further reported finding was that TCR beta sequences accurately predicted the HLA-A and HLA-B alleles for most subjects in the first cohort. In a later analysis, TCR association rates were found to vary across HLA loci, with the most associated TCRs seen for DRB1 alleles and the fewest for HLA-C alleles. In a later analysis, more than 15,000 TCR beta sequences were associated with specific HLA alleles at a false discovery rate of 0.05. A later genetic analysis associated a missense DCLRE1C variant with V-gene and J-gene trimming of TCR beta chains, and an independent cohort replicated the association.

Libraries came from the immunoSEQ multiplex PCR assay. The multiplex PCR relied on a mix of 60 forward primers for TCR Vbeta segments and 13 reverse primers for TCR Jbeta segments. The CDR3 region of rearranged TCR beta genes was amplified from genomic DNA by a multiplex PCR assay. Amplified TCR beta libraries were sequenced as 87-base-pair reads on the Illumina HiSeq System. Turning to the authors' computational methods: A later analysis tallied 75 million to 95 million unique TCR beta chains across the 666 repertoires, and around 10 million of those chains were shared by two or more donors. A nearest-neighbor algorithm error-corrected the raw reads and collapsed the reads into unique sequences, merging closely related sequences to remove PCR and sequencing errors. V, D and J gene segments were assigned by aligning CDR3 sequences to IMGT reference sequences. For a sequence to be retained, at least a six-nucleotide match to both a V gene segment and a J gene segment was required. Rearrangements were called productive when the CDR3 lacked stop codons and stayed in frame with V and J; all others were non-productive. Following IMGT convention, CDR3 was defined as the stretch from the second conserved V-encoded cysteine up to the conserved J-encoded phenylalanine. Sequences without an unambiguous match to a single V gene segment were excluded from the earlier analysis of over 500 of the donors. An earlier analysis of fewer than 750 of the donors called V segments functional above 56.7% productive rearrangements and segregating when the between-donor standard deviation exceeded 5%. To diagnose cytomegalovirus status from the catalog of TCR beta chain sequences, a statistical classification framework was built. In a later analysis, TCR nucleotide sequences were compared against IMGT/GENE-DB human TR gene sequences so that V and J genes could be assigned. A later analysis assigned CDR3 sequences and most-parsimonious VDJ recombination scenarios with the TCRdist pipeline. In a later analysis, each TCR beta chain was defined by its CDR3 amino acid sequence together with its V-gene family, and reads lacking a unique V-gene family were excluded. In a later analysis, nearly 600 highly shared, low-generation-probability nucleotide sequences were removed to address suspected cross-contamination and a sequencing artifact. In a later analysis, a clonal expansion index was calculated for each public chain from normalized within-repertoire ranks of inferred template counts. In a later analysis, generation probabilities were computed using a VDJ recombination model fitted to out-of-frame rearrangements, and the results were checked against IGoR. In a later analysis, hypergeometric tests were used to score TCR-TCR, TCR-HLA and TCR-CMV co-occurrence, with a repertoire-size bias correction applied to TCR pairs. A later analysis estimated false discovery rates by permuting HLA or CMV assignments 20 times. In a later analysis, co-occurring TCRs were grouped using DBSCAN, with TCRdist sequence similarity added in when clustering inside HLA-allele-positive subsets. Co-occurrence clustering excluded repertoires with fewer than 30,000 or more than 120,000 public chains, plus five with anomalous nucleotide sharing. Entries here come from immuneACCESS through TCRdb and include only in-frame sequences with V and J called. Some clones fail to appear in such tables; in the studies checked, an unresolved V gene covers under half of the shortfall, and the cause of the remainder is unknown. V and J calls plus clone size are reproduced from that table; the DNA served to infer D and trimming. Present in this sample are 100,000 or so clones, about two thirds of which were seen just once. The ten most abundant clones make up about 5.4% of the sample.

Of note for this clone: Its antigen is not yet known. Base qualities are missing; no much larger clone stands one base away.

In total, 500 to 700 healthy bone marrow donors made up the cohort. All cohort members were sampled while nominally healthy, although unrecorded immune exposures were likely present. The donor was CMV seropositive and belonged to the group of 250 to 300 seropositive cohort members. Each donor provided a peripheral blood sample, and peripheral blood mononuclear cells were used for TCR beta sequencing. The Qiagen DNeasy Blood Extraction Kit was used to extract genomic DNA from the blood cell samples. The clonotype originates from a woman in her thirties in good health and CMV-seropositive. The sequenced sample consisted of PBMCs.

The base sequence is TGCGCCAGCAGCGGGGGACAGACTAACACTGAAGCTTTCTTT. It is translated as CASSGGQTNTEAFF. The receptor chain draws on TRBV5-1 and TRBJ1-1; 7 junctional bases match TRBD1. Trimming removed 4 bases from V and 2 bases from J; the gene matches leave 5 bases unexplained. From the germline V gene, CDR1 is SGHRS and CDR2 is YFSETQ. Including cysteine and phenylalanine, the CDR3 has 14 amino acids. Of all the DNA, just the CDR3 is kept, 42 bases in frame from base 1.